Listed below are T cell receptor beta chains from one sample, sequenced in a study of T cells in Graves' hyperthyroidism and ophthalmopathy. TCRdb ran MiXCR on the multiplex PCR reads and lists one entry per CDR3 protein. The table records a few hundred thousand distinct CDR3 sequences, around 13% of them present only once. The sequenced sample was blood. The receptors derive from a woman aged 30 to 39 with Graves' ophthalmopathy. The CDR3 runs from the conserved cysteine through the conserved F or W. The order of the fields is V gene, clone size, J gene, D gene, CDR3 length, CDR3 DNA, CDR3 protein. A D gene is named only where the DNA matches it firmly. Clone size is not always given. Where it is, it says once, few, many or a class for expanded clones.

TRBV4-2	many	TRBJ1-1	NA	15	TGTGCCAGCAGCCAAGACGCGACAGGGAACACTGAAGCTTTCTTT	CASSQDATGNTEAFF
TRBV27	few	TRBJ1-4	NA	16	TGTGCCAGCAGTAGGTCGGGAGGGGGTTGGAATGAAAAACTGTTTTTT	CASSRSGGGWNEKLFF
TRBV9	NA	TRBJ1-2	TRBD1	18	TGTGCCAGCAGCGGAACCGGGACAGCCAAGCAGGGGGACGATGGCTACACCTTC	CASSGTGTAKQGDDGYTF
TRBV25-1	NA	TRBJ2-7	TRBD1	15	TGTGCCAGCAGTGTCCGGGACAGGGGGGTCTACGAGCAGTACTTC	CASSVRDRGVYEQYF
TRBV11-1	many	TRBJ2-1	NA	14	TGTGCCAGCAGCTTAGAGTCGCTCTACAATGAGCAGTTCTTC	CASSLESLYNEQFF
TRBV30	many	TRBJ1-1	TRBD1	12	TGTGCCTGTACAGGGGTGGTCACTGAAGCTTTCTTT	CACTGVVTEAFF
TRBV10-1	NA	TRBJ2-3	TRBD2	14	TGCGCCAGCAGTGAGCGGCGGGGGGCTTCTACGCAGTATTTT	CASSERRGASTQYF
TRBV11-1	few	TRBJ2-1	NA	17	TGTGCCAGCAGCACTCCTGTTCTGACTAGAGATTACAATGAGCAGTTCTTC	CASSTPVLTRDYNEQFF
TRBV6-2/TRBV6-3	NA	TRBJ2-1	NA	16	TGTGCCAGCAGTTCATTAAACCAGCCAAACTACAATGAGCAGTTCTTC	CASSSLNQPNYNEQFF
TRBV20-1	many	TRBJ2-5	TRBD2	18	TGCAGTGCTAGAGATATAACTAGCGGGGGGGCAGGTGGAGAGACCCAGTACTTC	CSARDITSGGAGGETQYF
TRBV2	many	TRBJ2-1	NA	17	TGTGCCAGCAGGGGGGGACGGTGGTGGGTAGCAAGCAATGAGCAGTTCTTC	CASRGGRWWVASNEQFF
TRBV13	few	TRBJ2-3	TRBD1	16	TGTGCCAGCAGCATACAGGGACAGGGCTATAAAGATACGCAGTATTTT	CASSIQGQGYKDTQYF
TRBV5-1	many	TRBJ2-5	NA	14	TGCGCCAGCAGCTTGGGGGGACATCCAGAGACCCAGTACTTC	CASSLGGHPETQYF
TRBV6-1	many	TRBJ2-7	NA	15	TGTGCCAGCACCGATGGACAGTATAGCTCCTACGAGCAGTACTTC	CASTDGQYSSYEQYF
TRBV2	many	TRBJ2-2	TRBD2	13	TGTGCCAGCAGACTAGCGGGGGGCGGGGAGCTGTTTTTT	CASRLAGGGELFF
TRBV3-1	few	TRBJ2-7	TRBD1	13	TGTGCCGGCAGCCAGGACAGGGCCTACGAGCAGTACTTC	CAGSQDRAYEQYF
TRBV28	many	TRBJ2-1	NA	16	TGTGCCAGCAGTTTACCCCTGTCGGCCTCGCCTAATGAGCAGTTCTTC	CASSLPLSASPNEQFF
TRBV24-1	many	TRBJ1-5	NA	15	TGTGCCACCAGTGACGGACAATTGCGCAATCAGCCCCAGCATTTT	CATSDGQLRNQPQHF
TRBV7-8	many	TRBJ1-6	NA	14	TGTGCCAGCAGGGCTCAAGGGTTCGAGGTACCCCTCCACTTT	CASRAQGFEVPLHF
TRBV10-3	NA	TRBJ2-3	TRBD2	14	TGTGCCATCCGCCCAGCGGGGGGCACAGATACGCAGTATTTT	CAIRPAGGTDTQYF
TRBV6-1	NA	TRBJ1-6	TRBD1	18	TGTGCCAGCAGTGACACCGGCACAGGGGGCAGATCTTTGTCACCCCTCCACTTT	CASSDTGTGGRSLSPLHF
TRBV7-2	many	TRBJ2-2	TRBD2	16	TGTGCCAGCAGCTCTAGGGCGGGGGGCCAAACCGGGGAGCTGTTTTTT	CASSSRAGGQTGELFF
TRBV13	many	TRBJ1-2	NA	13	TGTGCCAGCAGCCTTTATATGACTCCCGGCTACACCTTC	CASSLYMTPGYTF
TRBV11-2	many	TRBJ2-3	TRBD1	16	TGTGCCAGTACTAAGGTGGGACAGGCGAACACAGATACGCAGTATTTT	CASTKVGQANTDTQYF
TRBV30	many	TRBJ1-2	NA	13	TGTGCCTGGAGTGGATGGGGTGACTATGGCTACACCTTC	CAWSGWGDYGYTF
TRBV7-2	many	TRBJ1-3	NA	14	TGTGCCAGCAGCTTAATACAGGGAGGAAACACCATATATTTT	CASSLIQGGNTIYF
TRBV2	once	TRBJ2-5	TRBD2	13	TGTGCCAGCAGTGGGGGACTAGCGGAGACCCAGTACTTC	CASSGGLAETQYF
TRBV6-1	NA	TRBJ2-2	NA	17	TGTGCCAGCAGTGACGAAGTAGGCTTCCCGAACACCGGGGAGCTGTTTTTT	CASSDEVGFPNTGELFF
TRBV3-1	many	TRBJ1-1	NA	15	TGTGCCAGCAGCCCCGGGACATTCGGGGGCACTGAAGCTTTCTTT	CASSPGTFGGTEAFF
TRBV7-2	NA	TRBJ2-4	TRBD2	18	TGTGCCAGCAGCTTAGCGGCGGGGGATAAACTAGCCAAAAACATTCAGTACTTC	CASSLAAGDKLAKNIQYF
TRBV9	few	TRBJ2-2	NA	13	TGTGCCAGCAGCGACCAAGGCACCGGGGAGCTGTTTTTT	CASSDQGTGELFF
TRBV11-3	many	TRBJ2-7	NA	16	TGTGCCAGCAGCAAGAGTCAGGGGAGGGATATCTACGAGCAGTACTTC	CASSKSQGRDIYEQYF
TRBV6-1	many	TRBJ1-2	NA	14	TGTGCCAGCAAGACGGACGGGACTAACTATGGCTACACCTTC	CASKTDGTNYGYTF
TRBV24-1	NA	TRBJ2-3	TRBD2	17	TGTGCCACCAGTGGGCCACGACTAGCGGGGGTTACAGATACGCAGTATTTT	CATSGPRLAGVTDTQYF
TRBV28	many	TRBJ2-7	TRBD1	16	TGTGCCAGCAGTTTTTTCCTATCGGACAGGGCCTACGAGCAGTACTTC	CASSFFLSDRAYEQYF
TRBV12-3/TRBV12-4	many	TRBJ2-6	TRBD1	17	TGTGCCAGCAAACCAGGACAGGTTTCCTCTGGGGCCAACGTCCTGACTTTC	CASKPGQVSSGANVLTF
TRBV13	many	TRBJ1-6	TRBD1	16	TGTGCCAGCAGCTCAGGGGGCAGCACCTATAATTCACCCCTCCACTTT	CASSSGGSTYNSPLHF
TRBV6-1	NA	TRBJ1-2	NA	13	TGTGCCAGCAGTGAACCAGAAAACTATGGCTACACCTTC	CASSEPENYGYTF
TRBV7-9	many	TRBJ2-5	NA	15	TGTGCCAGCAGCTTAGCTGGAGTAGGACAAGAGACCCAGTACTTC	CASSLAGVGQETQYF
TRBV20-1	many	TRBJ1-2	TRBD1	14	TGCAGTGCTAGGGGGGACAGGGGAGCCTATGGCTACACCTTC	CSARGDRGAYGYTF
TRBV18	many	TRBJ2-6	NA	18	TGTGCCAGCTCACCCGCGGGTGGAGACAGCTCTGGGGCCAACGTCCTGACTTTC	CASSPAGGDSSGANVLTF
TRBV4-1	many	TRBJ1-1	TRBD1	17	TGCGCCAGCAGCCAGGTCCGGGACAGCAATATGAACACTGAAGCTTTCTTT	CASSQVRDSNMNTEAFF
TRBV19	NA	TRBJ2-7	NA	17	TGTGCCAGTAGTATAGTAGGTCGGCAGGGGAGAACTTACGAGCAGTACTTC	CASSIVGRQGRTYEQYF
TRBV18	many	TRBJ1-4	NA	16	TGTGCCAGCTCACCAAGCGGAGGGTTGAATAATGAAAAACTGTTTTTT	CASSPSGGLNNEKLFF
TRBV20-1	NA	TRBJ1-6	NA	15	TGCAGTGCTAGGTACAGGGAATCCTATAATTCACCCCTCCACTTT	CSARYRESYNSPLHF
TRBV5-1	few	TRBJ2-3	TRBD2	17	TGCGCCAGCAGCTTGGTCGGTAGCGGGGGCCCCACAGATACGCAGTATTTT	CASSLVGSGGPTDTQYF
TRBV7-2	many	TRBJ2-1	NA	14	TGTGCCAGCAGCTTAGTGAAAGGGAGAGATGAGCAGTTCTTC	CASSLVKGRDEQFF
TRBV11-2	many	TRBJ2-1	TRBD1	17	TGTGCCAGCAGCTCGATAGGAGGACAGGGGGCTATCAATGAGCAGTTCTTC	CASSSIGGQGAINEQFF
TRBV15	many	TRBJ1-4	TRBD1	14	TGTGCCACCAGCGTCAGGGGGCCGGGGGAAAAACTGTTTTTT	CATSVRGPGEKLFF
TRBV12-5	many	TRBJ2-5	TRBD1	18	TGTGCTAGTGGGTTGCCCCCCGGGGCAGGGGGCTATCAAGAGACCCAGTACTTC	CASGLPPGAGGYQETQYF
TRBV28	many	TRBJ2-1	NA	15	TGTGCCAGCAGCCCCGCACCGGGGGCCTACAATGAGCAGTTCTTC	CASSPAPGAYNEQFF